The clone carrying this T cell receptor beta chain was detected a few times. Its antigen is still unknown. TCRdb re-analysed the 5' RACE reads in MiXCR, keeping a single row per CDR3 protein. The profile shows a few hundred thousand distinct CDR3 sequences, roughly 13% of them singletons. The data were obtained in a study of identical twins. Study conclusions and caveats: Insertion counts were lower in abundant cord blood beta clonotypes, a trend that memory repertoires did not show. The study found that models underestimated out-of-frame TCR alpha sharing in monozygotic twins.

Looked up from germline, CDR1 is MNHEY and CDR2 is SVGEGT. Germline trimming cut 0 bases from V and 5 bases from J; bases unmatched to any gene: 0. The CDR3 runs to 15 residues. These data were likewise used in another study, on yellow fever vaccine responses in identical twins.

Sequencing used memory (CD45RO+) T cells sorted from blood. This clonotype was sampled from a woman aged 18-35 years in good health. V is TRBV6-2 or TRBV6-3 and J is TRBJ2-5; TRBD2 matches at 13 bases. The CDR3 protein is CASSYSTSGGETQYF. The CDR3 region has the DNA TGTGCCAGCAGTTACTCGACTAGCGGGGGGGAGACCCAGTACTTC.